Listed below are T cell receptor beta chains from one sample, sequenced in a study of cytomegalovirus exposure and HLA in healthy donors. The method was immunoSEQ multiplex PCR; TCRdb's version includes in-frame clones alone and lacks a portion of them. The table has tens of thousands of clones, roughly 96% seen once; the top ten hold under 2.5%. Sample: PBMCs. The source is a man aged 18-30 years in good health and CMV-seronegative. Each CDR3 is given with its conserved first and last residue. Each record gives: clone size, V gene, J gene, D gene, CDR3 DNA, CDR3 protein. The D gene is left open where the match is weak. Clone size is shown for a subset of rows, as once, few, many or a class of expanded clone.

>NA|TRBV13|TRBJ1-3|TRBD1
TGTGCCAGCAGAAGGACAGGGAACTCTGGAAACACCATATATTTT
CASRRTGNSGNTIYF
>NA|TRBV27|TRBJ1-2|NA
TGTGCCAGCAGAGGCTCGGGGTATGGCTACACCTTC
CASRGSGYGYTF
>NA|TRBV27|TRBJ1-5|NA
TGTGCCAGCAGTTTATCCAGGGAAGACAATCAGCCCCAGCATTTT
CASSLSREDNQPQHF
>NA|TRBV19|TRBJ1-1|NA
TGTGCCAGTACCAAGGGAGGGGCTAGAAACACTGAAGCTTTCTTT
CASTKGGARNTEAFF
>NA|TRBV18|TRBJ1-1|NA
TGTGCCAGCTACACGGCGGGGACTGAAGCTTTCTTT
CASYTAGTEAFF
>NA|TRBV18|TRBJ2-5|TRBD1
TGTGCCAGCTCACGGGACAGGGAACTTGAGACCCAGTACTTC
CASSRDRELETQYF
>NA|TRBV27|TRBJ1-5|NA
TGTGCCAGCAGTTTATCTACAGGGAATCAGCCCCAGCATTTT
CASSLSTGNQPQHF
>NA|TRBV7-9|TRBJ2-5|NA
TGTGCCAGCAGCACCGGACAATACCAAGAGACCCAGTACTTC
CASSTGQYQETQYF
>NA|TRBV19|TRBJ1-2|TRBD1
TGTGCCAGTAGTCCTAATCCAGGGGGCGGCTACACCTTC
CASSPNPGGGYTF
>NA|TRBV5-5|TRBJ2-5|TRBD1
TGTGCCAGCAGTCTCTCAGGGGGAGAGACCCAGTACTTC
CASSLSGGETQYF
>NA|TRBV6-5|TRBJ1-2|NA
TGTGCCAGCAGTTACTCGACGGTCGGACTCTATGGCTACACCTTC
CASSYSTVGLYGYTF
>NA|TRBV4-1|TRBJ1-4|NA
TGCGCCAGCAGCCAGCCTAGCGGGGCTGAAAAACTGTTTTTT
CASSQPSGAEKLFF
>NA|TRBV4-1|TRBJ2-4|TRBD2
TGCGCCAGCAGCCAAGATCCTAGCGGGAGTTACATTCAGTACTTC
CASSQDPSGSYIQYF
>NA|TRBV4-2|TRBJ2-6|NA
TGTGCCAGCAGCTTCGGACAGAGCAGCTCTGGGGCCAACGTCCTGACTTTC
CASSFGQSSSGANVLTF
>NA|TRBV7-3|TRBJ2-1|NA
TGTGCCAGCAGCTTAAGCGGGCCGGGGAATGAGCAGTTCTTC
CASSLSGPGNEQFF
>NA|TRBV18|TRBJ2-1|NA
TGTGCCAGCTCACCTCAGAATGAGCAGTTCTTC
CASSPQNEQFF
>once|TRBV9|TRBJ2-3|NA
TGTGCCAGCAGCCAAGAGGGATCTAGCACAGATACGCAGTATTTT
CASSQEGSSTDTQYF
>once|TRBV5-4|TRBJ2-6|NA
TGTGCCAGCAGCCATACAGGGCGGGCTGGGGCCAACGTCCTGACTTTC
CASSHTGRAGANVLTF
>NA|TRBV6-1|TRBJ1-1|NA
TGTGCCAGCAGTGCAGGGTGGGACGGGGGGTGGAACACTGAAGCTTTCTTT
CASSAGWDGGWNTEAFF
>NA|TRBV10-3|TRBJ1-5|NA
TGTGCCATCAGTGAGTCGACATGGCAGCAAAATCAGCCCCAGCATTTT
CAISESTWQQNQPQHF